This TCR beta chain was found in a study of blood T cell repertoires in COVID-19. Study at large: Researchers got acute and convalescent COVID-19 samples from the United States, Italy and Spain. Sources were T cells, B-cell-depleted T cells, or PBMCs; the material itself was cDNA or gDNA.

This CDR3 has 16 amino acids. The germline gives CDR1 LGHNT, CDR2 FRNRAP. The V end lost 9 bases, the J end lost 4 bases, and 22 bases lay between the germline ends. Method: immunoSEQ multiplex PCR; TCRdb's copy keeps in-frame clones and lacks some. Of under 300,000 clones listed, approximately 87% are singletons. This receptor was taken from a man aged 60-69 years who had recovered from COVID-19. The sequenced material came from peripheral blood. The genes are TRBV12-5 and TRBJ1-5; a possible D gene is TRBD1 (6 bases). The CDR3 loop is CARQLLTGISNQPQHF. The CDR3 coding sequence is TGTGCTAGGCAGCTATTGACAGGCATCTCGAATCAGCCCCAGCATTTT. The entire variable domain, with the rest obtained from reference TRBV12-5 and TRBJ1-5, is as follows: DARVTQTPRHKVTEMGQEVTMRCQPILGHNTVFWYRQTMMQGLELLAYFRNRAPLDDSGMPKDRFSAEMPDATLATLKIQPSEPRDSAVYFCARQLLTGISNQPQHFGDGTRLSIL.